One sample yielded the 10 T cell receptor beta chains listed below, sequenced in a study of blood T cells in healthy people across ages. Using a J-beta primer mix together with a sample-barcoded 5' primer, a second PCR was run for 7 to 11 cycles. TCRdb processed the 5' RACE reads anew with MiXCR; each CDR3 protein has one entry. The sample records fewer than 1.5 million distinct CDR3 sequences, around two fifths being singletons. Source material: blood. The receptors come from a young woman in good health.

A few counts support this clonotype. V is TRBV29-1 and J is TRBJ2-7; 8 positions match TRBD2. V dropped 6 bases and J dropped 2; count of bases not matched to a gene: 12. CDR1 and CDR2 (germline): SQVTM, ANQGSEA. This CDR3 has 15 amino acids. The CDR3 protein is CSVERGAGGTYEQYF. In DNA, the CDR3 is TGCAGCGTCGAAAGGGGGGCGGGAGGTACCTACGAGCAGTACTTC.

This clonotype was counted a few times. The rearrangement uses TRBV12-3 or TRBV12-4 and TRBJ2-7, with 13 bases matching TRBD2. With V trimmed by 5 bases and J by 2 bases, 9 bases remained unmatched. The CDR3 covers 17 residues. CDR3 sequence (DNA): TGTGCCAGCAGTCGGACTAGCGGGGGTACTCTAACCTACGAGCAGTACTTC. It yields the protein CASSRTSGGTLTYEQYF.

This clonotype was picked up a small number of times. The CDR3 here is CATATANYGYTF. CDR3 sequence (DNA): TGTGCCACTGCGACAGCTAACTATGGCTACACCTTC. The chain carries TRBV10-3 and TRBJ1-2; tentative D call: TRBD1 (5 bases). V lost 10 bases and J 0 bases, leaving 9 bases between the germline ends. The CDR3 contains 12 residues. Germline CDR1 reads ENHRY; CDR2 reads SYGVKD.

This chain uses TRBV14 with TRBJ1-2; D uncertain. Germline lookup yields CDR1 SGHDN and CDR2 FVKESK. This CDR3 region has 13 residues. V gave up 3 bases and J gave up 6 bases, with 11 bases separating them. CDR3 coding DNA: TGTGCCAGCAGCCAGTGGCAGGAGGATGGCTACACCTTC. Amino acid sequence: CASSQWQEDGYTF.

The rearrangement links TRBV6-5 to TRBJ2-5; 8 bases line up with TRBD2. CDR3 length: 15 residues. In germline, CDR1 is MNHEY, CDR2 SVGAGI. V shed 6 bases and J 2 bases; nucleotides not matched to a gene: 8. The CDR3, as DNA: TGTGCCAGCAGCCGGGAGGGCCGGAGGCAAGAGACCCAGTACTTC. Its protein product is CASSREGRRQETQYF.

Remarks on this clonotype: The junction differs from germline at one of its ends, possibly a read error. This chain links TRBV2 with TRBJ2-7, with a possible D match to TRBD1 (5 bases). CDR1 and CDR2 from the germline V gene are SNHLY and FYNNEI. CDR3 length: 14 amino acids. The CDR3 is CAGRSQGTNDEQYF. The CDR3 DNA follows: TGTGCCGGCAGGTCCCAGGGCACGAATGACGAGCAGTACTTC.

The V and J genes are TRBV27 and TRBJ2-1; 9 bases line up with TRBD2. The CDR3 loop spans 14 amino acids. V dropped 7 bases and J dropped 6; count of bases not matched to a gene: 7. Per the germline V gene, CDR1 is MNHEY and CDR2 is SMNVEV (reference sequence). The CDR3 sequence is CASIHSGSVNEQFF. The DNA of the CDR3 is TGTGCCAGCATTCATAGCGGGAGCGTCAATGAGCAGTTCTTC.

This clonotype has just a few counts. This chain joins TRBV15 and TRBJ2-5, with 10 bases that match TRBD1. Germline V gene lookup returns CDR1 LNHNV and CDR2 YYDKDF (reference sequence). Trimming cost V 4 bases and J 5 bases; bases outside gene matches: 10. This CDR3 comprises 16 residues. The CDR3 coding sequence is TGTGCCACCAGCATTAACCCGACAGGGGGCTATGAGACCCAGTACTTC. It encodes CATSINPTGGYETQYF.

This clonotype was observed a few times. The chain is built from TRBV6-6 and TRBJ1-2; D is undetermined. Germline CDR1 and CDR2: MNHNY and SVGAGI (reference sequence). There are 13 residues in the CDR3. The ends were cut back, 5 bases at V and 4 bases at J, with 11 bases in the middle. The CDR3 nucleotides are TGTGCCAGCAGTAGAGAAGGGTCCTATGGCTACACCTTC. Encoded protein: CASSREGSYGYTF.

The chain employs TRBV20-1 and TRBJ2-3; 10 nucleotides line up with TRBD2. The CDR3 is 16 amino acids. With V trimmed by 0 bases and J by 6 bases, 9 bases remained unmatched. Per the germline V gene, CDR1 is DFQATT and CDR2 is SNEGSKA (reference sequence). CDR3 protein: CSARDPLAGVADTQYF. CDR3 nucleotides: TGCAGTGCTAGAGATCCGCTAGCGGGAGTTGCCGATACGCAGTATTTT.